Listed below are T cell receptor beta chains from one sample, sequenced in a study of blood T cell dynamics during melanoma immunotherapy. The protocol was immunoSEQ multiplex PCR, while the TCRdb copy is restricted to in-frame clones and leaves out a portion. The sample records more than 12,000 clones, roughly nine tenths being singletons. Sequencing used blood, obtained from a patient treated with checkpoint blockade. The source of these receptors is a human donor with melanoma. The CDR3 runs from the conserved cysteine through the conserved F or W. D genes are given only for firm matches. Clone size, where shown, is once, few, many, or a class for clones that have expanded.

clone_size j_call d_call v_call cdr3_aa cdr3_nt
NA TRBJ2-5 TRBD2 TRBV19 CASSSRLAGVPRTQYF TGTGCCAGTAGTAGTAGACTAGCGGGGGTACCCCGGACCCAGTACTTC
NA TRBJ2-3 NA TRBV5-1 CASSLGLRAGNTDTQYF TGCGCCAGCAGCTTGGGGTTAAGGGCAGGGAACACAGATACGCAGTATTTT
NA TRBJ1-1 NA TRBV29-1 CSVEPPGEKKAFF TGCAGCGTTGAGCCCCCGGGAGAGAAGAAAGCTTTCTTT
NA TRBJ1-2 NA TRBV30 CACAPGQDYGYTF TGTGCCTGCGCGCCGGGTCAGGACTATGGCTACACCTTC
NA TRBJ2-7 TRBD1 TRBV19 CASRARDRTYEQYF TGTGCCAGTAGAGCACGGGACAGGACCTACGAGCAGTACTTC
NA TRBJ2-1 TRBD2 TRBV7-9 CASSLVTSGHNEQFF TGTGCCAGCAGCTTAGTTACTAGCGGGCACAATGAGCAGTTCTTC
NA TRBJ1-2 NA TRBV18 CASSPDKASGYTF TGTGCCAGCTCACCGGACAAAGCGTCAGGCTACACCTTC
NA TRBJ2-7 NA TRBV9 CASSGSSHEQYF TGTGCCAGCAGCGGGTCCTCCCACGAGCAGTACTTC
NA TRBJ1-5 NA TRBV28 CASFGRAHQPQHF TGTGCCAGCTTTGGAAGGGCCCATCAGCCCCAGCATTTT
NA TRBJ2-1 NA TRBV19 CASSARYRAEQFF TGTGCCAGTAGTGCTCGATATAGGGCTGAGCAGTTCTTC
once TRBJ1-6 NA TRBV5-1 CASSRTVDSPLHF TGCGCCAGCAGCCGGACAGTAGATTCACCCCTCCACTTT
NA TRBJ2-7 TRBD2 TRBV2 CASSLGGGLAYEQYF TGTGCCAGCAGTCTAGGTGGTGGACTAGCCTACGAGCAGTACTTC
NA TRBJ2-5 TRBD1 TRBV15 CATSRDQTGVETQYF TGTGCCACCAGCAGAGACCAGACAGGGGTAGAGACCCAGTACTTC
NA TRBJ1-3 NA TRBV4-1 CASSQAWTAPGNTIYF TGCGCCAGCAGCCAAGCCTGGACGGCCCCTGGAAACACCATATATTTT
NA TRBJ2-7 NA TRBV19 CASSHRHAAYEQYF TGTGCCAGTAGTCACCGACATGCAGCCTACGAGCAGTACTTC
NA TRBJ2-7 NA TRBV7-9 CASSPQTDYEQYF TGTGCCAGCAGCCCGCAGACGGATTACGAGCAGTACTTC
once TRBJ2-1 TRBD2 TRBV28 CASRSGALAGGYEQFF TGTGCCAGTCGGTCGGGGGCCCTAGCGGGGGGCTATGAGCAGTTCTTC
NA TRBJ2-7 NA TRBV2 CASRPGSYEQYF TGTGCCAGCAGGCCAGGCTCCTACGAGCAGTACTTC
NA TRBJ2-7 NA TRBV5-1 CASSLVGIGSYEQYF TGCGCCAGCAGCTTGGTCGGGATCGGCTCCTACGAGCAGTACTTC
NA TRBJ2-5 TRBD2 TRBV27 CASSFRREVQETQYF TGTGCCAGCAGTTTCAGGCGGGAGGTCCAAGAGACCCAGTACTTC
NA TRBJ2-7 TRBD2 TRBV6-1 CASTSSGRREQYF TGTGCCAGCACTTCTAGCGGGAGAAGAGAGCAGTACTTC
NA TRBJ2-3 NA TRBV2 CAARDTGTDTQYF TGTGCCGCCCGGGACACCGGCACAGATACGCAGTATTTT
NA TRBJ1-1 NA TRBV6-1 CASTDVGAFF TGTGCCAGCACGGATGTAGGGGCTTTCTTT
NA TRBJ2-2 TRBD2 TRBV5-8 CASSTSGRGATGELFF TGTGCCAGCAGTACTAGCGGGAGAGGGGCCACCGGGGAGCTGTTTTTT
medium-sized TRBJ2-1 TRBD2 TRBV29-1 CSVAHLAGYNEQFF TGCAGCGTTGCCCACCTAGCGGGCTACAATGAGCAGTTCTTC
NA TRBJ1-3 NA TRBV7-8 CASSPNGQPSSGNTIYF TGTGCCAGCAGCCCCAACGGACAGCCAAGCTCTGGAAACACCATATATTTT
NA TRBJ1-4 NA TRBV5-6 CASSFGPDEKLFF TGTGCCAGCAGCTTTGGTCCAGATGAAAAACTGTTTTTT
NA TRBJ2-3 TRBD2 TRBV5-1 CASSLGLAGVNTQYF TGCGCCAGCAGCTTGGGTCTAGCGGGAGTAAATACGCAGTATTTT
NA TRBJ2-3 NA TRBV19 CASSGLASGYGTDTQYF TGTGCCAGTAGTGGTCTTGCCTCAGGGTATGGCACAGATACGCAGTATTTT
once TRBJ2-7 NA TRBV4-1 CASSQGLVDSYEQYF TGCGCCAGCAGCCAGGGGTTGGTGGATTCCTACGAGCAGTACTTC
once TRBJ2-3 NA TRBV6-5 CATKGSTDTQYF TGTGCCACCAAGGGGAGCACAGATACGCAGTATTTT
NA TRBJ2-2 NA TRBV2 CASRTTGNTGELFF TGTGCCAGCAGGACCACCGGAAACACCGGGGAGCTGTTTTTT
few TRBJ2-6 NA TRBV2 CASSDHRDPGANVLTF TGTGCCAGCAGTGATCACAGGGATCCTGGGGCCAACGTCCTGACTTTC
NA TRBJ1-4 NA TRBV19 CASRFRDRSNEKLFF TGTGCCAGTAGATTCCGGGACCGATCTAATGAAAAACTGTTTTTT
few TRBJ2-6 NA TRBV5-1 CASSSGPRGGANVLTF TGCGCCAGCAGCTCGGGACCCCGAGGAGGGGCCAACGTCCTGACTTTC
few TRBJ1-1 NA TRBV30 CAWSVAVGAFEAFF TGTGCCTGGAGCGTGGCCGTCGGCGCGTTTGAAGCTTTCTTT
NA TRBJ2-7 TRBD2 TRBV11-2 CASSLEGLNSYEQYF TGTGCCAGCAGCTTAGAGGGACTAAACTCCTACGAGCAGTACTTC
NA TRBJ1-5 TRBD1 TRBV7-2 CASSDRTGYSNQPQHF TGTGCCAGCAGCGACCGGACAGGGTATAGCAATCAGCCCCAGCATTTT
NA TRBJ2-7 NA TRBV28 CASRNGYEQYF TGTGCCAGCAGAAACGGCTACGAGCAGTACTTC
NA TRBJ2-3 NA TRBV5-6 CASSVGGPSTDTQYF TGTGCCAGCAGCGTTGGGGGTCCTAGCACAGATACGCAGTATTTT
once TRBJ2-1 NA TRBV5-1 CASSVGNPNEQFF TGCGCCAGCAGCGTGGGCAATCCCAATGAGCAGTTCTTC
NA TRBJ2-5 TRBD1 TRBV29-1 CSVEVGQGGETQYF TGCAGCGTTGAAGTAGGACAGGGTGGGGAGACCCAGTACTTC
NA TRBJ2-1 NA TRBV11-3 CASSKQSSYNEQFF TGTGCCAGCAGCAAGCAGTCTTCCTACAATGAGCAGTTCTTC
NA TRBJ1-5 NA TRBV25-1 CASSASGIGQPQHF TGTGCCAGCAGTGCTTCGGGGATAGGTCAGCCCCAGCATTTT
NA TRBJ2-7 NA TRBV28 CASTLGNVYEQYF TGTGCCAGCACTCTAGGGAATGTCTACGAGCAGTACTTC
once TRBJ1-2 NA TRBV6-5 CASRPTGLGGYTF TGTGCCAGCAGGCCTACAGGGTTGGGAGGCTACACCTTC
NA TRBJ2-7 NA TRBV7-6 CASSPRRGAYEQYF TGTGCCAGCAGCCCTCGGAGGGGGGCCTACGAGCAGTACTTC
NA TRBJ2-7 TRBD1 TRBV7-6 CASSLASQGAYEQYF TGTGCCAGCAGCTTAGCGTCACAGGGGGCATACGAGCAGTACTTC
NA TRBJ1-2 TRBD1 TRBV30 CAWSVTRGTYGYTF TGTGCCTGGAGTGTAACCAGGGGGACCTATGGCTACACCTTC
NA TRBJ2-6 TRBD1 TRBV2 CASSADRLGVLTF TGTGCCAGCAGTGCGGACAGGCTCGGCGTCCTGACTTTC
NA TRBJ1-5 NA TRBV6-6 CASSYSRQMVKQPQHF TGTGCCAGCAGTTACTCACGACAGATGGTAAAGCAGCCCCAGCATTTT
once TRBJ1-1 NA TRBV18 CASSSKGSNTEAFF TGTGCCAGCTCATCGAAGGGATCGAACACTGAAGCTTTCTTT